This T cell receptor beta chain was recorded in a study of blood T cell repertoires in COVID-19. Study-wide context: Collection of acute and convalescent COVID-19 samples took place in the United States, Italy and Spain.

Profiling relied on immunoSEQ multiplex PCR, and the TCRdb table lists in-frame clones only, not all of them. The sample has a few hundred thousand clones; 65% to 90% are singletons. The Seattle patients joined while their infection was active and were tracked longitudinally afterward. This CDR3 has 15 residues. CDR1 and CDR2 (germline): SGDLS, YYNGEE. The ends lost 4 bases at V and 3 bases at J; junction bases unmatched: 7. The sequence derives from a woman between 70 and 85 years old with COVID-19, enrolled during active disease. Material for sequencing was peripheral blood. The V call is TRBV9, the J call TRBJ2-3, with 8 nucleotides matching TRBD2. CDR3 protein: CASSPRGGATDTQYF. As DNA, the CDR3 is TGTGCCAGCAGCCCTCGGGGGGGAGCTACAGATACGCAGTATTTT.